This T cell receptor beta chain was obtained from a study of blood T cell repertoires in COVID-19. Across the study: Samples representing acute and convalescent COVID-19 were sourced from the United States, Italy and Spain.

V was pared by 6 bases and J by 1 base, with 7 bases between. This CDR3 region has 13 residues. Original handling: Nucleated cell number was recorded as an estimate derived from reference gene primer amplification. The data were produced by immunoSEQ multiplex PCR, yet TCRdb's version contains in-frame clones alone and is incomplete. For V, J and clone size, that table is used; D and trimming come from the DNA. The sample records roughly 190,000 clones, 85% to 90% being singletons. This TCR came from a human donor in a cohort sampled during active COVID-19. This chain uses TRBV12-3 or TRBV12-4 with TRBJ1-5; a possible D gene is TRBD1 (5 bases). The specimen was peripheral blood. The CDR3 DNA follows: TGTGCCAGCAGGGCAGGGAGCAATCAGCCCCAGCATTTT. Amino acid sequence: CASRAGSNQPQHF.